Each of the 31 T cell receptor beta chains below was sequenced from the same sample in a study of OX40 agonist ivuxolimab in advanced cancers. Generated by immunoSEQ multiplex PCR, the TCRdb table keeps only in-frame clones and is missing some. The sample yields roughly 76,000 clones, around nine tenths seen once. The sequenced sample was CD4+ or CD8+ T cells sorted from blood, obtained in a trial of the OX40 agonist ivuxolimab. These receptors all come from an adult with an advanced solid tumor such as melanoma, head and neck, liver or kidney cancer.

The chain joins TRBV7-6 to TRBJ2-7; the D is unclear. Germline V gene lookup returns CDR1 SGHVS and CDR2 FNYEAQ. The CDR3 sequence is 13 residues long. Between the trimmed V and J ends, which lost 4 bases and 3 bases, there was a span of 10 bases. The CDR3 nucleotides are TGTGCCAGCAGCTCTGGCGCATTCTACGAGCAGTACTTC. Translation gives CASSSGAFYEQYF.

The rearrangement links TRBV27 to TRBJ2-7, with 7 bases fitting TRBD1. Germline V gives CDR1 MNHEY, CDR2 SMNVEV (reference sequence). The CDR3 sequence is 14 residues long. The V gene end was trimmed by 0 bases and the J gene end by 6 bases; junction bases not matched to a gene: 5. CDR3 sequence (DNA): TGTGCCAGCAGTTTATCGTCGACAGGGTTCGAGCAGTACTTC. This codes for CASSLSSTGFEQYF.

The gene calls are TRBV7-9 and TRBJ2-1, with no clear D. The CDR3 has 12 residues. V was cut by 1 base and J by 10 bases, with 8 bases left in between. Germline V gene sequence: CDR1 SEHNR, CDR2 FQNEAQ (reference sequence). In DNA, the CDR3 is TGTGCCAGCAGCTTAGGCACACCCGAGCAGTTCTTC. Protein product: CASSLGTPEQFF.

The chain joins TRBV27 to TRBJ2-7, with 7 bases lining up with TRBD1. The V gene's germline CDR1 is MNHEY and CDR2 SMNVEV (reference sequence). V gave up 5 bases and J gave up 0 bases; unmatched junction bases: 13. The CDR3 covers 17 residues. CDR3 DNA: TGTGCCAGCAGTCCCTCGGTAGGGGACAGATACTCCTACGAGCAGTACTTC. This translates into CASSPSVGDRYSYEQYF.

The rearrangement links TRBV6-1 to TRBJ2-1; D unresolved. This CDR3 has 14 amino acids. The germline gives CDR1 MNHNS, CDR2 SASEGT. V was clipped by 7 bases and J by 0 bases, with 10 bases between them. In DNA, the CDR3 is TGTGCCAGCAAGGATTCGAGCTCCTACAATGAGCAGTTCTTC. This codes for CASKDSSSYNEQFF.

The CDR3 region has the DNA TGTGCCAGCAGATACCGCATCAGCTCTGGAAACACCATATATTTT. It encodes CASRYRISSGNTIYF. The chain couples TRBV7-2 to TRBJ1-3; D unclear. CDR1 SGHTA and CDR2 FQGNSA come from the germline V gene. The CDR3 has 15 residues. V was clipped by 6 bases and J by 0 bases, with 12 bases between them.

The V and J genes are TRBV28 and TRBJ2-7; TRBD1 aligns across 7 bases. Germline CDR1 reads MDHEN; CDR2 reads SYDVKM. The V gene end was trimmed by 7 bases and the J gene end by 0 bases; junction bases not matched to a gene: 3. The CDR3 sequence is 13 residues long. DNA of the CDR3: TGTGCCAGCATTGGGACAGCCTCCTACGAGCAGTACTTC. Translated: CASIGTASYEQYF. The full variable domain, its missing parts supplied by reference TRBV28 and TRBJ2-7, is DVKVTQSSRYLVKRTGEKVFLECVQDMDHENMFWYRQDPGLGLRLIYFSYDVKMKEKGDIPEGYSVSREKKERFSLILESASTNQTSMYLCASIGTASYEQYFGPGTRLTVT.

This clone was observed a single time. The chain has TRBV7-9 and TRBJ2-7; D possibly uses TRBD1 or TRBD2 (5 bases each). The V end lost 1 base, the J end lost 2 bases, and 12 bases lay between the germline ends. CDR1 is SEHNR and CDR2 is FQNEAQ in the germline V gene (reference sequence). The CDR3 loop spans 15 amino acids. CDR3 in amino acids: CASSLGAGRAYEQYF. In nucleotides, the CDR3 is TGTGCCAGCAGCTTAGGGGCAGGGCGGGCCTACGAGCAGTACTTC.

The V and J genes are TRBV11-2 and TRBJ2-7; the D is unclear. CDR3 length: 12 residues. The V end lost 3 bases, the J end lost 0 bases, and 3 bases lay between the germline ends. Germline CDR1 and CDR2: SGHAT and FQNNGV. The CDR3 loop reads CASSFSSYEQYF. CDR3 nucleotides: TGTGCCAGCAGCTTCAGCTCCTACGAGCAGTACTTC.

CDR3 in amino acids: CASSLLTSGVTSTDTQYF. The CDR3 DNA reads as TGTGCCAGCAGCTTATTGACTAGCGGGGTAACTAGCACAGATACGCAGTATTTT. The V gene is TRBV7-2, the J gene TRBJ2-3; 11 bases are a match to TRBD2. V gave up 2 bases and J gave up 0 bases; unmatched junction bases: 7. Germline CDR1 is SGHTA and CDR2 is FQGNSA. The CDR3 sequence is 18 residues long.

Comment on this clone: Germline and junction disagree at one end, which may indicate a read error. The J gene is TRBJ2-7, the V gene TRBV4-3; D is unclear. CDR3 length: 14 residues. Germline loops: CDR1 LGHNA, CDR2 YSLEER. This CDR3 is CASNQVEGLHEQYF. CDR3 DNA sequence: TGCGCCAGCAACCAAGTGGAAGGTCTCCACGAGCAGTACTTC.

This rearrangement joins TRBV2 to TRBJ1-1, with D tentatively TRBD1 (6 bases). Germline V gene data show CDR1 as SNHLY and CDR2 as FYNNEI. This CDR3 is built from 16 residues. V lost 0 bases and J 4 bases, leaving 15 bases between the germline ends. The CDR3: CASSEASPGGTTEAFF. Written as DNA, the CDR3 is TGTGCCAGCAGTGAAGCATCCCCCGGGGGCACCACTGAAGCTTTCTTT. The full variable domain, in which reference TRBV2 and TRBJ1-1 provide the parts outside the CDR3, is EPEVTQTPSHQVTQMGQEVILRCVPISNHLYFYWYRQILGQKVEFLVSFYNNEISEKSEIFDDQFSVERPDGSNFTLKIRSTKLEDSAMYFCASSEASPGGTTEAFFGQGTRLTVV.

V usage is TRBV5-4 and J usage is TRBJ2-7; 10 positions match TRBD1. J was trimmed by 5 bases and V by 5 bases; bases with no gene match: 1. Germline V lookup: CDR1 SGHNT, CDR2 YYREEE (reference sequence). This CDR3 region has 12 residues. CDR3 bases: TGTGCCAGCAGGGGGACAGGGGACGAGCAGTACTTC. It is translated as CASRGTGDEQYF.

The chain recombines TRBV9 with TRBJ1-3; unclear D gene. With 4 bases removed from V and 0 bases from J, the gap between germline ends came to 5 bases. The CDR3 runs to 13 residues. CDR1 and CDR2 from the germline V gene are SGDLS and YYNGEE. The CDR3 bases are TGTGCCAGCAGCCTGAACTCTGGAAACACCATATATTTT. Its protein product is CASSLNSGNTIYF.

The genes are TRBV13 and TRBJ2-1; D might be TRBD2 (7 bases). Germline V gene sequence: CDR1 PRHDT, CDR2 FYEKMQ (reference sequence). The CDR3 length is 16 residues. V gave up 5 bases and J gave up 4 bases, with 18 bases separating them. The CDR3 coding sequence is TGTGCCAGCAGCCCCCCTCGGGGGGCCGTTTACAATGAGCAGTTCTTC. This encodes CASSPPRGAVYNEQFF.

The chain joins TRBV7-9 to TRBJ1-1; the D gene is possibly TRBD1 (6 bases). Trimming removed 4 bases at V and 0 bases at J, with 15 bases between. This CDR3 has 16 residues. Germline V gene lookup returns CDR1 SEHNR and CDR2 FQNEAQ (reference sequence). This CDR3 is CASSSPDSQMNTEAFF. As DNA, the CDR3 is TGTGCCAGCAGCTCCCCGGACAGCCAAATGAACACTGAAGCTTTCTTT.

The CDR3 DNA reads as TGTGCCAGCAGTTCCGGGACAGCGTACACCTTC. Amino acid sequence: CASSSGTAYTF. The genes are TRBV6-1 and TRBJ1-2, with 7 bases identical to TRBD1. CDR1 and CDR2 (germline): MNHNS, SASEGT. The CDR3 contains 11 residues. V dropped 5 bases and J dropped 11; count of bases not matched to a gene: 5.

About this clone: A read error may produce the germline difference seen at one junction end. The chain carries TRBV4-3 and TRBJ2-7; 11 positions agree with TRBD1. Germline V lookup: CDR1 LGHNA, CDR2 YSLEER. The length of the CDR3 is 16 residues. CDR3 nucleotide sequence: TGCACCAGCAGCCACACGGACCGGGACAGGGGGTACGAGCAGTACTTC. It encodes CTSSHTDRDRGYEQYF.

J is TRBJ1-2 and V is TRBV4-1, with 8 bases matching TRBD1. The germline gives CDR1 MGHRA, CDR2 YSYEKL. This CDR3 spans 14 amino acids. The ends lost 1 base at V and 6 bases at J; junction bases unmatched: 4. The CDR3 spells CASSQGQGRDGYTF. In DNA, the CDR3 is TGCGCCAGCAGCCAAGGACAGGGGAGGGATGGCTACACCTTC.

The chain joins TRBV11-2 to TRBJ1-2; 9 bases are a match to TRBD1. This CDR3 comprises 14 residues. Germline CDR1 SGHAT, CDR2 FQNNGV. The trim removed 5 bases at V and 5 bases at J, leaving 6 bases unmatched. In nucleotides, the CDR3 is TGTGCCAGCAGCCCACAGGGGGCGGGGTATGGCTACACCTTC. Protein sequence: CASSPQGAGYGYTF.

The V call is TRBV9, the J call TRBJ1-6, with a tentative D call TRBD1 (6 bases). The germline V and J ends were trimmed by 0 bases and 7 bases, with 14 bases remaining between them. The CDR3 has 16 residues. Germline V gene sequence: CDR1 SGDLS, CDR2 YYNGEE. CDR3 loop: CASSVGQGTKNSPLHF. CDR3 nucleotides: TGTGCCAGCAGCGTAGGGCAGGGGACGAAGAATTCACCCCTCCACTTT. The whole variable domain, remainder taken from reference TRBV9 and TRBJ1-6, is DSGVTQTPKHLITATGQRVTLRCSPRSGDLSVYWYQQSLDQGLQFLIQYYNGEERAKGNILERFSAQQFPDLHSELNLSSLELGDSALYFCASSVGQGTKNSPLHFGNGTRLTVT.

The genes are TRBV6-1 and TRBJ1-6; weak D call: TRBD1 (6 bases). Trimming stripped 2 bases from V and 8 bases from J, with 7 bases between. The CDR3 totals 13 residues. Germline CDR1 MNHNS, CDR2 SASEGT. The CDR3 DNA sequence: TGTGCCAGCAGTGAACAGGGGCATTCACCCCTCCACTTT. The encoded protein is CASSEQGHSPLHF.

The gene calls are TRBV11-2 and TRBJ1-5; D is uncertain. The germline CDR1 and CDR2 sequences are SGHAT and FQNNGV. Trimming pared 3 bases from V and 5 bases from J, leaving 14 bases between. This CDR3 comprises 15 residues. CDR3 region: CASSLGTSKDQPQHF. CDR3 nucleotides: TGTGCCAGCAGCTTGGGTACTAGCAAGGATCAGCCCCAGCATTTT.

The DNA for the CDR3 is TGTGCCAGCAGTGAATTCCGTATCGGAGATACGCAGTATTTT. Translation: CASSEFRIGDTQYF. V usage is TRBV25-1 and J usage is TRBJ2-3, with D hard to call. The V and J ends lost 1 base and 5 bases respectively, with 10 bases between them. The length of the CDR3 is 14 residues. The germline V gene encodes CDR1 MGHDK and CDR2 SYGVNS. Drawing the rest from reference TRBV25-1 and TRBJ2-3, the complete variable domain is EADIYQTPRYLVIGTGKKITLECSQTMGHDKMYWYQQDPGMELHLIHYSYGVNSTEKGDLSSESTVSRIRTEHFPLTLESARPSHTSQYLCASSEFRIGDTQYFGPGTRLTVL.

The CDR3 sequence: CASSSLEGGPRQYF. Written as DNA, the CDR3 is TGTGCCAGCAGCTCCCTTGAGGGGGGGCCGAGGCAGTATTTT. The J gene is TRBJ2-3, the V gene TRBV7-6, with a possible D match to TRBD2 (7 bases). Germline CDR1 and CDR2: SGHVS and FNYEAQ. The CDR3 consists of 14 residues. Deletions cut 4 bases from V and 11 bases from J, with 19 bases between.

The chain joins TRBV5-6 to TRBJ2-1; 8 bases match TRBD2. Germline V gene lookup returns CDR1 SGHDT and CDR2 YYEEEE. CDR3 length: 14 residues. The J segment lost 5 bases and the V segment lost 4 bases, leaving 5 bases of the junction unmatched. CDR3 nucleotide sequence: TGTGCCAGCAGCGCGGGACTAGAGAACAATGAGCAGTTCTTC. This sequence encodes CASSAGLENNEQFF.

The rearrangement joins TRBV9 to TRBJ2-2; D remains ambiguous. The V and J ends lost 0 bases and 8 bases respectively, with 5 bases between them. CDR1 is SGDLS and CDR2 is YYNGEE in the germline V gene. The CDR3 is 12 residues long. In DNA form, the CDR3 reads TGTGCCAGCAGCGTAGCTGGGGGGGAGCTGTTTTTT. Amino acids: CASSVAGGELFF.

Concerning this clone itself: The same CDR3 is also encoded by other DNA sequences in this sample. V gene TRBV4-1 combines with J gene TRBJ2-7; TRBD1 is a possible D gene (5 bases). V dropped 1 base and J dropped 0 bases, with 7 bases sitting between them. The CDR3 spans 14 residues. Germline V gene lookup returns CDR1 MGHRA and CDR2 YSYEKL. The CDR3 loop reads CASSQGDSSYEQYF. For the CDR3, the DNA is TGCGCCAGCAGCCAAGGTGACAGCTCCTACGAGCAGTACTTC.

The rearrangement joins TRBV2 to TRBJ2-1; D is uncertain. The CDR3 covers 13 residues. Germline V gene lookup returns CDR1 SNHLY and CDR2 FYNNEI. The V end was cut by 9 bases, the J end by 6 bases, with 15 bases between. The CDR3 loop is CARGYLSGNEQFF. CDR3 sequence (DNA): TGTGCCAGGGGCTACCTTTCCGGCAATGAGCAGTTCTTC.

This chain connects TRBV9 to TRBJ1-5, with TRBD1 matching 9 bases. Trimming cost V 0 bases and J 5 bases; bases outside gene matches: 3. CDR1 and CDR2 (germline): SGDLS, YYNGEE. The CDR3 length is 15 residues. CDR3 sequence reads: CASSVGGQGYQPQHF. The CDR3 DNA reads as TGTGCCAGCAGCGTAGGAGGACAGGGGTATCAGCCCCAGCATTTT.

The V gene is TRBV13, the J gene TRBJ1-3, with D maybe TRBD1 (6 bases). The V gene's germline CDR1 is PRHDT and CDR2 FYEKMQ (reference sequence). The germline V and J ends were trimmed by 1 base and 4 bases, with 11 bases remaining between them. The CDR3 contains 15 residues. In DNA, the CDR3 is TGTGCCAGCAGCTTAGCGGCCCAGGGGGGAAACACCATATATTTT. Protein product: CASSLAAQGGNTIYF.